This is a list of T cell receptor beta chains from one sample in a study of T-cell memory formation after mild COVID-19. TCRdb analysed the 5' RACE reads with MiXCR anew, one entry per CDR3 protein. The sample carries approximately 440,000 distinct CDR3 sequences, around 20% recorded once. Sequences were obtained from PBMCs or a T cell subset sorted from them (not recorded which). Receptor source: an adult woman who had mild COVID-19 (a few samples of this study predate the infection). Cell type and time point are not known. Each CDR3 is given with its conserved first and last residue. A D gene is named only where the DNA matches it firmly. Clone size, where shown, is once, few, many, or a class for clones that have expanded.

v_gene,j_gene,abundance,d_gene,CDR3nt,CDR3aa
TRBV4-2,TRBJ2-7,NA,NA,TGTGCCAGCAGCCAAGTAGATCCCGGTCAAACCTACGAGCAGTACTTC,CASSQVDPGQTYEQYF
TRBV7-6,TRBJ2-7,few,NA,TGTGCCAGCAGCGTCCAGGGGGGGCCGTACGAGCAGTACTTC,CASSVQGGPYEQYF
TRBV6-2/TRBV6-3,TRBJ1-4,few,TRBD1,TGTGCCAGCAGTTCGCGCGACAGGGGGCGGCCGAGTGAAAAACTGTTTTTT,CASSSRDRGRPSEKLFF
TRBV15,TRBJ2-7,NA,TRBD1,TGTGCCACCAGCTTATCGACAGGGTCCTACGAGCAGTACTTC,CATSLSTGSYEQYF
TRBV6-4,TRBJ1-5,few,NA,TGTGCCAGCAGTGCTTACTCTGGAAGCAATCAGCCCCAGCATTTT,CASSAYSGSNQPQHF
TRBV7-6,TRBJ2-2,NA,NA,TGTGCCAGCAGCTTAGTCGCCAACTCAGCCACCGGGGAGCTGTTTTTT,CASSLVANSATGELFF
TRBV29-1,TRBJ1-2,NA,NA,TGCAGCGTTTCAGGTGTAGGCTACACCTTC,CSVSGVGYTF
TRBV11-2,TRBJ2-1,few,NA,TGTGCCAGCAGCTTAGAGGGTCCTGAGCGCAATGAGCAGTTCTTC,CASSLEGPERNEQFF
TRBV20-1,TRBJ2-1,NA,NA,TGCAGTGCGGGGACACACAATGAGCAGTTCTTC,CSAGTHNEQFF
TRBV18,TRBJ1-5,NA,TRBD1,TGTGCCAGCTCGCCGGGACAGGGGGGCAATCAGCCCCAGCATTTT,CASSPGQGGNQPQHF
TRBV12-3/TRBV12-4,TRBJ2-4,NA,NA,TGTGCCAGCAGCAAACGGGCAGTCAAAAACATTCAGTACTTC,CASSKRAVKNIQYF
TRBV5-6,TRBJ2-1,NA,NA,TGTGCCCCCTCCCGAGGGGGGTCCTACAATGAGCAGTTCTTC,CAPSRGGSYNEQFF
TRBV20-1,TRBJ2-1,few,NA,TGCAGTGCTACGGACTACTACAATGAGCAGTTCTTC,CSATDYYNEQFF